This T cell receptor (beta chain) was captured by sequencing in a study of cytomegalovirus exposure and HLA in healthy donors. Study results and limitations: Many donors carried some public TCRs, although rarity characterized most TCR sequences. TCR beta sequences numbering some 17,000 were associated with HLA alleles at 0.05 false discovery rate in a later analysis. Apparent HLA restriction characterized most CMV-associated TCR beta chains in a later analysis.

13 Jbeta primers and 60 Vbeta primers were used for the PCR. As processed by the authors: Later, about 80 million unique TCR beta chains were counted in an analysis, and 10 million to 12 million of them were shared. Repertoires were generated with immunoSEQ multiplex PCR, while TCRdb's copy carries only in-frame clones and drops some. V and J calls and clone size are copied from that table; D and trimming were computed from the DNA. The sample has some 200,000 clones; under 80% are singletons. Trimming pared 3 bases from V and 6 bases from J, leaving 8 bases between. Germline loops: CDR1 SGHDT, CDR2 YYEEEE. The CDR3 sequence is 12 residues long. Points on this clone: The antigen remains undetermined. The same CDR3 can be traced to other DNA sequences in this sample.

The sequence derives from a girl between 2 and 10 years old in good health and CMV-seronegative. The sequencing sample was made of PBMCs. The chain couples TRBV5-6 to TRBJ2-3, with a possible D match to TRBD2 (5 bases). The CDR3 DNA follows: TGTGCCAGCAGCTCCAGAGGGGATACGCAGTATTTT. Its translation is CASSSRGDTQYF. The full variable domain, rest sourced from reference TRBV5-6 and TRBJ2-3, is DAGVTQSPTHLIKTRGQQVTLRCSPKSGHDTVSWYQQALGQGPQFIFQYYEEEERQRGNFPDRFSGHQFPNYSSELNVNALLLGDSALYLCASSSRGDTQYFGPGTRLTVL.